This T cell receptor (beta chain) was retrieved from a study of blood T cell repertoires in COVID-19. In the study overall: Sites across the United States, Italy and Spain contributed samples from acute and convalescent COVID-19.

Method: immunoSEQ multiplex PCR; TCRdb's copy keeps in-frame clones and lacks some. The profile covers 250,000 or so clones, with about four fifths appearing a single time and about 3% taken by the ten largest. Cohort assignment relied on participant-reported clinical history. The CDR3 length is 15 residues. With V trimmed by 3 bases and J by 7 bases, 9 bases remained unmatched. The germline gives CDR1 MNHEY, CDR2 SVGAGI. Material: PBMCs or T cells enriched from blood (not recorded which). This chain connects TRBV6-5 to TRBJ2-5; 9 nucleotides line up with TRBD2. The source is a man in his fifties who had recovered from COVID-19. This chain's CDR3 is CASSYDSGGLPTQYF. For the CDR3, the DNA is TGTGCCAGCAGTTATGATAGCGGGGGCCTCCCGACCCAGTACTTC.